Sequencing of this T cell receptor beta chain was carried out in a study of T cell responses to AZD1222 COVID-19 vaccine. Study-level results: Spike-specific TCRs gained breadth and depth after people received two AZD1222 doses. The reported proportion of spike-specific TCRs targeting unmutated variant regions was nearly half.

Here immunoSEQ multiplex PCR was the method, and the copy in TCRdb shows in-frame clones only, minus some. This sample has 100,000 to 150,000 clones, with approximately 94% found just once. Comment on this clone: Its antigen is not identified.

V was pared by 4 bases and J by 4 bases, with 10 bases between. CDR1 is LGHDT, CDR2 YNNKEL, per germline (reference sequence). The CDR3 loop spans 13 amino acids. The gene calls are TRBV3-1 (or the pseudogene TRBV3-2) and TRBJ1-1; no clear D. The TCR was taken from an adult in good health. The starting material was peripheral blood, obtained on day 0 of AZD1222 vaccination. CDR3 DNA: TGTGCCAGCAGCCGAGCGGTGATCACTGAAGCTTTCTTT. Translated, it gives CASSRAVITEAFF.